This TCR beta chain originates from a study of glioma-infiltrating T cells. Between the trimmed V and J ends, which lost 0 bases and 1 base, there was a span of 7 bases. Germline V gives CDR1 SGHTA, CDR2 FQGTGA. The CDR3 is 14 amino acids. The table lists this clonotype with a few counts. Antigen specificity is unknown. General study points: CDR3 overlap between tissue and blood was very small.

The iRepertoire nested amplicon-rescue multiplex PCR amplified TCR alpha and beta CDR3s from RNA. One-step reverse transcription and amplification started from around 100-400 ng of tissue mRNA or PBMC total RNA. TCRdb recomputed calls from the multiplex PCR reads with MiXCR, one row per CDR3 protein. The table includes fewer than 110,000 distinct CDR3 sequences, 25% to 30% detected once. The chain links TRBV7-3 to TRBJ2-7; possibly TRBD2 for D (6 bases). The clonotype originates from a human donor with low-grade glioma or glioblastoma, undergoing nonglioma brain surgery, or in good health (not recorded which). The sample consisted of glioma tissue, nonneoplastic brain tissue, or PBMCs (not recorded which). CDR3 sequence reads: CASSLTRGSYEQYF. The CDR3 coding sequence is TGTGCCAGCAGCTTAACGCGGGGATCCTACGAGCAGTACTTC.